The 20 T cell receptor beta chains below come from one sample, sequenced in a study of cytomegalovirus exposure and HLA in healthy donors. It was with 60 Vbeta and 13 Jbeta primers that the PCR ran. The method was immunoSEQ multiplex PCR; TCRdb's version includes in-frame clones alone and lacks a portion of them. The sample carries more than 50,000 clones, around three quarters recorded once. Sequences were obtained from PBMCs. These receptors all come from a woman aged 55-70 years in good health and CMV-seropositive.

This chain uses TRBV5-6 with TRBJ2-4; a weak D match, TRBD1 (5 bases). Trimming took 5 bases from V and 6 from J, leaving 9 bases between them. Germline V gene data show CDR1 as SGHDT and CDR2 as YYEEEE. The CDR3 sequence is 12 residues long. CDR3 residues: CASSQQGNIQYF. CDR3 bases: TGTGCCAGCAGTCAGCAGGGAAACATTCAGTACTTC.

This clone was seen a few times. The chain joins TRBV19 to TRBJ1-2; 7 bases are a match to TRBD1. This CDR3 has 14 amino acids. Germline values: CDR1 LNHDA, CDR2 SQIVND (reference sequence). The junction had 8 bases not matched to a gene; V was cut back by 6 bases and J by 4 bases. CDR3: CASRRDDRVYGYTF. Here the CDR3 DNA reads TGTGCCAGTAGGAGAGATGACAGGGTCTATGGCTACACCTTC.

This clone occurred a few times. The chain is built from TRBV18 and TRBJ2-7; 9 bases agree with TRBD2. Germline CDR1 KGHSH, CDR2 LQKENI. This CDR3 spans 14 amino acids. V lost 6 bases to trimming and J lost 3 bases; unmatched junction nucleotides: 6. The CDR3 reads CASSLAGPNYEQYF. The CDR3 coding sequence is TGTGCCAGCTCGCTAGCGGGGCCAAACTACGAGCAGTACTTC.

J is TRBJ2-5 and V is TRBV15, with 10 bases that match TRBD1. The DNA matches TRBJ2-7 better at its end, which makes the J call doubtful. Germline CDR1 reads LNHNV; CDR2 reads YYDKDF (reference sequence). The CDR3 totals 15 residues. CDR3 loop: CATSRDLGQGYEQYF. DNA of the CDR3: TGTGCCACCAGCAGAGATTTGGGACAGGGGTACGAGCAGTACTTC.

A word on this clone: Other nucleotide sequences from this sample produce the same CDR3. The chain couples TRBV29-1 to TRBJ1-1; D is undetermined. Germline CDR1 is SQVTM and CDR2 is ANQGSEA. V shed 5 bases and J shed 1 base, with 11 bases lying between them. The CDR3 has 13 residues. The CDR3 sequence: CSVSRDSNTEAFF. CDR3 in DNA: TGCAGCGTTTCGAGGGATTCGAACACTGAAGCTTTCTTT.

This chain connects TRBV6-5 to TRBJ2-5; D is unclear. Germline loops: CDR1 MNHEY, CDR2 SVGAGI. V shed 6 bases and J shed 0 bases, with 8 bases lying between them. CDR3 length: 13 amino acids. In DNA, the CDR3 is TGTGCCAGCAGCTGGCAGGACCAAGAGACCCAGTACTTC. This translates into CASSWQDQETQYF.

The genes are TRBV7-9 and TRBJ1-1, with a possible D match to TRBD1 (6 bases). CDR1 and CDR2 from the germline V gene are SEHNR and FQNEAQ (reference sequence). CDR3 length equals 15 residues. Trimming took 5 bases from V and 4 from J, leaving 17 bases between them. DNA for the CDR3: TGTGCCAGCAGCCGAACAGGGTACTCGAGCACTGAAGCTTTCTTT. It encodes CASSRTGYSSTEAFF.

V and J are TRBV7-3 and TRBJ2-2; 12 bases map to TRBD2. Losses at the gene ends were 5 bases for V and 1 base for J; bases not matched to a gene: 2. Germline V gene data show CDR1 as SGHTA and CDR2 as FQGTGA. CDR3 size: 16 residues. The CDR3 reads CASSVTSGGNTGELFF. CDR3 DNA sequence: TGTGCCAGCAGCGTGACTAGCGGGGGGAACACCGGGGAGCTGTTTTTT.

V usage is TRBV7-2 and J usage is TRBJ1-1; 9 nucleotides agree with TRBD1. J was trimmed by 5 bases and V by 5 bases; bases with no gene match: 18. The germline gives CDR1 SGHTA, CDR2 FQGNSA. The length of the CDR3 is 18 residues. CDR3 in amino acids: CASSADRDREPWGTEAFF. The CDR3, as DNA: TGTGCCAGCAGCGCGGACCGGGACAGGGAGCCGTGGGGGACTGAAGCTTTCTTT.

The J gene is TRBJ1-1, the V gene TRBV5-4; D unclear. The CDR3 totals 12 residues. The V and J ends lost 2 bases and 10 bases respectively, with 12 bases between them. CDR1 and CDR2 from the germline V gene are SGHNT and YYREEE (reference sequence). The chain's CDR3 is CASSLIGERAFF. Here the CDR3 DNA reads TGTGCCAGCAGCTTAATCGGGGAGCGAGCTTTCTTT.

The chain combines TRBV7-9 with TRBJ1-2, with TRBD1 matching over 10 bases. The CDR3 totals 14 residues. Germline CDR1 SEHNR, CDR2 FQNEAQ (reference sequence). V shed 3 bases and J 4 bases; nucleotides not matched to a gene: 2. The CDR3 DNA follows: TGTGCCAGCAGCTTTCGACAGGGGGCCTATGGCTACACCTTC. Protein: CASSFRQGAYGYTF.

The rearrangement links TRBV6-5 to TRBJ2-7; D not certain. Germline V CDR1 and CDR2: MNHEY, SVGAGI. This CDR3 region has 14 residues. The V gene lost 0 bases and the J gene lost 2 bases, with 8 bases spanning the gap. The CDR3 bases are TGTGCCAGCAGTTACTCGAGCACAGCCTACGAGCAGTACTTC. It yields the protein CASSYSSTAYEQYF.

DNA of the CDR3: TGTGCCAGCAGCTTAGGCGGGACTAGCGGGGGAGGAGAGACCCAGTACTTC. It is translated as CASSLGGTSGGGETQYF. The chain employs TRBV7-2 and TRBJ2-5, with 14 bases that match TRBD2. V gave up 1 base and J gave up 4 bases; unmatched junction bases: 5. Per germline, CDR1 SGHTA and CDR2 FQGNSA. This CDR3 is built from 17 residues.

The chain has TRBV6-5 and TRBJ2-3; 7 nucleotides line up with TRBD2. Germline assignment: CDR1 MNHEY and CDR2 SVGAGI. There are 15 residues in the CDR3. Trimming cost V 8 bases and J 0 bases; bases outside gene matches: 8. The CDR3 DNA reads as TGTGCCAGCTCGCCTAGCGGTCCTAGCACAGATACGCAGTATTTT. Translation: CASSPSGPSTDTQYF.

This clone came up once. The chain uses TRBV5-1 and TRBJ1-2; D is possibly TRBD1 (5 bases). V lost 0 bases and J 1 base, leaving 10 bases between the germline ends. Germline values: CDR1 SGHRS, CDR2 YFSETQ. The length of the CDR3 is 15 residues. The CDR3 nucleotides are TGCGCCAGCAGCTTGGTAGCAGGGAATAACTATGGCTACACCTTC. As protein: CASSLVAGNNYGYTF.

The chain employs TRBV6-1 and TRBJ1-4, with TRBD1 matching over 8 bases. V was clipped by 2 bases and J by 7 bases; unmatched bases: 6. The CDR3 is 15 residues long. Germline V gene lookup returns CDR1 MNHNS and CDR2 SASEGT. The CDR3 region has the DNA TGTGCCAGCAGTGAACAGGGGGCTAGGAGTGAAAAACTGTTTTTT. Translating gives CASSEQGARSEKLFF.

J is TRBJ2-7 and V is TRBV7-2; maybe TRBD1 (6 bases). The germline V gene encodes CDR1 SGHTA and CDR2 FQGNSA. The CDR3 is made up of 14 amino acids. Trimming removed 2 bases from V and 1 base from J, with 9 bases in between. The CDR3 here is CASSLTRGSYEQYF. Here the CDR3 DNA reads TGTGCCAGCAGCTTAACAAGGGGGTCCTACGAGCAGTACTTC.

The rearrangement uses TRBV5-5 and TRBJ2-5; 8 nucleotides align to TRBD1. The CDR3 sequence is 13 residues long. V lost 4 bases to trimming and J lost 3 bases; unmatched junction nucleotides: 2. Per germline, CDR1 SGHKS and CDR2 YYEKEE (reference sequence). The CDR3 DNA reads TGTGCCAGCAGCCTACAGGGGGAAGAGACCCAGTACTTC. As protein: CASSLQGEETQYF.

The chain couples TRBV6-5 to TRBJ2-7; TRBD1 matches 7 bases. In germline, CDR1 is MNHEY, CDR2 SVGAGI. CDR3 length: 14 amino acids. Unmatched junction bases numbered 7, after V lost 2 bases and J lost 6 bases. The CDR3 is CASSYPDRVGEQYF. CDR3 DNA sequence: TGTGCCAGCAGTTACCCCGACAGGGTAGGCGAGCAGTACTTC.

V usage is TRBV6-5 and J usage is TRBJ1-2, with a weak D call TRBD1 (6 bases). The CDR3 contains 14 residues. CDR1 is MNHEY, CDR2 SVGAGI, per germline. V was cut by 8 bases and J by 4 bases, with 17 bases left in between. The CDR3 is CASRQGQTRYGYTF. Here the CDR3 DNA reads TGTGCCAGCCGTCAAGGACAGACCCGCTATGGCTACACCTTC.